Detailed here is one T cell receptor (beta chain). The repertoire was sequenced with immunoSEQ multiplex PCR; TCRdb's copy has only in-frame clones and lacks some. The sample contains about 170,000 clones, about 87% of which appear only once. The data were obtained in a study of blood T cell repertoires in COVID-19. This TCR derives from an elderly woman with COVID-19, enrolled during active disease. Material for sequencing was peripheral blood.

The CDR3 DNA follows: TGCGCCAGCAGCCAAGATCGGGTGCGGGAGCAGTTCTTC. It codes for CASSQDRVREQFF. This sequence joins TRBV4-3 and TRBJ2-1; D gene ambiguous. V was shortened by 0 bases and J by 10 bases, with 10 bases between the two germline ends. CDR1 and CDR2 (germline): LGHNA, YSLEER. The CDR3 contains 13 residues.